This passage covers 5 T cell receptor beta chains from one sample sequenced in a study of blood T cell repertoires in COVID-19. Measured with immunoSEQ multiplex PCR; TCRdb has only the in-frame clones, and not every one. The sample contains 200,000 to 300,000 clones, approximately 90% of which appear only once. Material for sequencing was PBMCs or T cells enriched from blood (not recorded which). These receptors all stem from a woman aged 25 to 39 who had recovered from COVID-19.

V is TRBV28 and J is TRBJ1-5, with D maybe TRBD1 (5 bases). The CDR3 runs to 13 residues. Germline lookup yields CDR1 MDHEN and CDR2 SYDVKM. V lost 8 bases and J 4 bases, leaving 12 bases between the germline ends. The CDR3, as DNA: TGTGCCAGCGGCAGGGCGGAAAATCAGCCCCAGCATTTT. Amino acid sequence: CASGRAENQPQHF.

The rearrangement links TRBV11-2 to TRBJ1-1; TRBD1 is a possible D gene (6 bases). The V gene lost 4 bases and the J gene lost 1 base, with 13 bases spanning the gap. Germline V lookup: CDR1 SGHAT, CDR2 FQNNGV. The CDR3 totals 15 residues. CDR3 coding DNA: TGTGCCAGCAGCTCCCCAGGGGCGAAGAACACTGAAGCTTTCTTT. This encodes CASSSPGAKNTEAFF.

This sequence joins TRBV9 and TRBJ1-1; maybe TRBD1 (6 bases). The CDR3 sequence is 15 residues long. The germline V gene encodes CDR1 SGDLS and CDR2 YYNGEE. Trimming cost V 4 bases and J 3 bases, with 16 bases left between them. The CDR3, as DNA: TGTGCCAGCAGCCCCCAGGGAGCAGGGGACACTGAAGCTTTCTTT. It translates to CASSPQGAGDTEAFF. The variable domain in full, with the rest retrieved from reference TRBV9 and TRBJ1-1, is DSGVTQTPKHLITATGQRVTLRCSPRSGDLSVYWYQQSLDQGLQFLIQYYNGEERAKGNILERFSAQQFPDLHSELNLSSLELGDSALYFCASSPQGAGDTEAFFGQGTRLTVV.

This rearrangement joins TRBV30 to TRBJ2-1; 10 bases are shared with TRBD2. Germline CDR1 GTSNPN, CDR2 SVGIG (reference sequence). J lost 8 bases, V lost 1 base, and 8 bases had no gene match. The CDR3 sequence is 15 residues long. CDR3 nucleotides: TGTGCCTGGAGTGGCAAGCTAGCGGGAGTTTATGAGCAGTTCTTC. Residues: CAWSGKLAGVYEQFF. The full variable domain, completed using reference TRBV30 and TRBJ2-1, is SQTIHQWPATLVQPVGSPLSLECTVEGTSNPNLYWYRQAAGRGLQLLFYSVGIGQISSEVPQNLSASRPQDRQFILSSKKLLLSDSGFYLCAWSGKLAGVYEQFFGPGTRLTVL.

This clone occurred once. CDR3 DNA: TGTGCCAGCAGTTTCGGGACAGGGGGCTTGGATCAGCCCCAGCATTTT. Its protein product is CASSFGTGGLDQPQHF. The V and J genes are TRBV28 and TRBJ1-5, with 12 bases that match TRBD1. Germline CDR1 is MDHEN and CDR2 is SYDVKM. This CDR3 spans 16 amino acids. The junction had 5 bases not matched to a gene; V was cut back by 3 bases and J by 5 bases.